This TCR beta chain is drawn from a study of metastatic and nonmetastatic thyroid tumors. CDR1 and CDR2 from the germline V gene are DFQATT and SNEGSKA (reference sequence). The CDR3 contains 14 residues. The ends were cut back, 6 bases at V and 5 bases at J, with 19 bases in the middle. Using MiXCR, TCRdb reanalyzed the PCR reads. This sample has 24,000 or so clones, with roughly 23% found just once. Before thyroid surgery, none of the patients had received any treatment. The genes are TRBV20-1 and TRBJ2-5; tentative D call: TRBD2 (5 bases). Sequenced material: blood. This TCR was sampled from a female donor with papillary thyroid cancer or a benign thyroid nodule (not recorded which). Some clones in this sample may be carry-over from other donors' samples. The CDR3: CSAVLQCRGETQYF. The CDR3 DNA sequence: TGCAGTGCCGTTCTCCAGTGCCGAGGGGAGACCCAGTACTTC.